This T cell receptor beta chain came from a study of cytomegalovirus exposure and HLA in healthy donors. Study-level information: Prior work identified 120 million or so unique TCR beta sequences in roughly 180 million T cells.

As to this clone: Its antigen is undetermined.

V was cut by 2 bases and J by 12 bases, with 17 bases left in between. Germline V gives CDR1 MNHEY, CDR2 SVGAGI. This CDR3 is built from 14 residues. Study-level points and caveats: Reports indicated that the classifier achieved high specificity and sensitivity in diagnosing cytomegalovirus status.

13 Jbeta primers and 60 Vbeta primers were used for the PCR. Sequenced by immunoSEQ multiplex PCR; TCRdb stores in-frame clones only, minus some. The sample carries some 140,000 clones, 65% to 80% recorded once. While unrecorded immune exposures were likely, the donors were nominally healthy when sampled. The gene calls are TRBV6-5 and TRBJ2-1; D might be TRBD1 (5 bases). The sample taken for sequencing was PBMCs. The clonotype was recovered from a man aged 18 to 30 in good health and CMV-seronegative. The CDR3 DNA is TGTGCCAGCAGTTACGGTACAGGTATTTGGTGGCAGTTCTTC. This translates into CASSYGTGIWWQFF.